The source of this TCR beta chain is a study of shared clonotypes between healthy human individuals (dated by TCRdb to 2020 to 2021). With regard to the full study: Three men and a couple of women, aged 18 to 49 years, made up the cohort. To estimate repertoire size and how much clonotypes are shared between individuals, the study performed deep sequencing of blood TCR repertoires from a few healthy adults. Different laboratories and diverse techniques were used to prepare libraries and sequence TCR repertoires, to increase sequencing depth and limit assay-specific biases. For each donor, CD4 naive and CD4 memory were each given three plates, CD8 naive was given two plates, and CD8 memory was given one plate. Each donor's leukapheresis produced roughly between roughly 0.9 and 8.9 billion PBMCs.

What the authors observed across the whole study: Incomplete sequencing was indicated by rarefaction of sorted-subset datasets, despite the large sequencing depth. Naive subsets generally had larger estimated clonotype richness than memory subsets did. Compared with non-shared clonotypes, the clonotypes found in all four sorted-subset donors had higher generation probabilities. Based on pairwise subsampling, the degree of clonotype sharing among donors was expected to be affected by sequencing depth. Only blood was sampled, and tissue TCR repertoires likely differ from those in blood. Because the study included only a small number of donors, the genetic and exposure-history diversity represented was limited. Roughly 5% of naive CD4, 3.5% of naive CD8, about 2.4% of memory CD4, and approximately 0.4% of memory CD8 clonotypes were shared across several donors.

Concerning this clone: The specificity of this receptor is unknown. It has no much larger one-base neighbor in the sample; base qualities were not kept.

Using the deep immunoSEQ assay, multiplex PCR amplified TCR CDR3 regions from genomic DNA. For each cell subset, the extracted genomic DNA was distributed evenly across all wells of several immunoSEQ 96-well plates, and each plate served as one replicate. For sorted subsets, approximately 210 ng of genomic DNA, equivalent to 25,000 to 35,000 T cell genomes, went into each replicate PCR. The purified libraries were quantified using a Qubit 3.0 fluorometer, sized with a Bioanalyzer 2100, and then quantified again using the KAPA Library Quantification kit. Every immunoSEQ 96-well plate was sequenced on a dedicated single-read 150-cycle Illumina NextSeq 550 flow cell. The authors processed their data as follows. Because the immunoSEQ output held only junctional sequences and lacked quality scores, the filtering could not match the filtering applied to full-length reads. Sequences were annotated with PyIR, a Python wrapper for IgBLAST v1.9, using IMGT germline references to assign V/J genes and CDR3. Any read was removed if the V/J assignment was weak (E-value above 1e-6), the CDR3 was missing, or the read contained stop codons, out-of-frame junctions, or ambiguous translated residues. V3J clonotypes were defined as sequences sharing an identical inferred V gene, J gene, and CDR3 amino acid sequence. Percentage overlap between repertoires was computed as shared unique clonotypes divided by the size of the smaller repertoire. Repertoire richness was assessed with RTK rarefaction, the Chao1 estimator, and Recon v2.1 estimates of unobserved clonotypes. Generation probabilities were computed with OLGA for all TCRbeta clonotypes obtained by the gDNA method from a handful of donors. As stored in TCRdb, this immuneACCESS dataset retains in-frame rearrangements with V and J assigned. A fraction of the clones does not appear; measured against another copy, unresolved V genes explain less than half of the discrepancy, and the remainder lacks a known reason. V and J calls plus clone size are reproduced from that table; the DNA served to infer D and trimming. The sample yields 2.3 million or so clones; about 92% were counted once. The leading ten clones occupy 0.35% to 0.5% of the sample.

V was cut back by 7 bases and J by 4 bases, leaving a gap of 18 bases between them. From the cysteine through the phenylalanine, the CDR3 covers 15 amino acids. This entry keeps only the CDR3 DNA: 45 bases, framed from base 1. From the germline V gene, CDR1 is MDHEN and CDR2 is SYDVKM. Healthy HIV-negative adults with no recently reported acute infections or vaccinations were included as donors. Every donor was a Caucasian adult living in Nashville, Tennessee, USA. CD4+ T cells were enriched by magnetic negative selection; naive cells were then positively selected on CD45RA, and the negative fraction formed the memory subset. After blood collection by leukapheresis, PBMCs were isolated using Ficoll-Histopaque density gradient centrifugation and then cryopreserved in the vapor phase of liquid nitrogen. Analytical flow cytometry was used to check the purity and quantity of every magnetically sorted T cell population. From each sorted fraction, genomic DNA was isolated and quantified by UV absorbance on a Nanodrop 2000c.

This chain is built from TRBV28 and TRBJ2-3; the D gene remains uncertain. The receptor was isolated from a man between 18 and 29 years old in good health. Some clones in this sample may be carry-over from other donors' samples. Sequences were obtained from naive CD4+ T cells from PBMCs. The sample's cell subset or site label is to be understood as: CD45RA+ positively selected. The DNA sequence follows: TGTGCCAGCAAAGTATCGGCCTCCCAGGCAGATACGCAGTATTTT. It is translated as CASKVSASQADTQYF.